The entry below describes one T cell receptor beta chain. Primers: 60 Vbeta forward and 13 Jbeta reverse. Produced via immunoSEQ multiplex PCR; TCRdb's table is partial and in-frame only. The sample carries about 96,000 clones, 65% to 75% recorded once. The CDR3 is 16 residues long. Germline V gives CDR1 LGHNA, CDR2 YSLEER. The ends were cut back, 1 base at V and 5 bases at J, with 17 bases in the middle. The data derive from a study of cytomegalovirus exposure and HLA in healthy donors. For the study at large: When fewer than 500 donors were genotyped, 80% to 90% of them were found to fall in the Caucasian-associated ancestry cluster.

Sequenced material: PBMCs. This sequence originates from an older woman in good health and CMV-seropositive. The genes are TRBV4-3 and TRBJ1-2; D is possibly TRBD1 (6 bases). CDR3 DNA sequence: TGCGCCAGCAGCCAAGTAAGGGGGATAATGTCATATGGCTACACCTTC. As protein: CASSQVRGIMSYGYTF.